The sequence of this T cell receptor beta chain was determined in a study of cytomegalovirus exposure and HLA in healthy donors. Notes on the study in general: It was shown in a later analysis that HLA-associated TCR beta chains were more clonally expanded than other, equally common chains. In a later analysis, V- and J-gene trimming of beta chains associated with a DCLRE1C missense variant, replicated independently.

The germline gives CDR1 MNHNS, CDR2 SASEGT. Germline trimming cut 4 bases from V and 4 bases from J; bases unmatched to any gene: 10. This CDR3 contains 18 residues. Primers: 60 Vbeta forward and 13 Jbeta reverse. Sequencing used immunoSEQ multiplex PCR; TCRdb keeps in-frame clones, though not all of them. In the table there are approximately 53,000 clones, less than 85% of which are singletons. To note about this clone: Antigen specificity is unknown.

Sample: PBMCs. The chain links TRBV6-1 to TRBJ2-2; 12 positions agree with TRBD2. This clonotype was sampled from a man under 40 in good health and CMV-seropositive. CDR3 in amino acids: CASSAPLAGGPSTGELFF. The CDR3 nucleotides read TGTGCCAGCAGTGCCCCTCTAGCGGGGGGGCCGAGCACCGGGGAGCTGTTTTTT.